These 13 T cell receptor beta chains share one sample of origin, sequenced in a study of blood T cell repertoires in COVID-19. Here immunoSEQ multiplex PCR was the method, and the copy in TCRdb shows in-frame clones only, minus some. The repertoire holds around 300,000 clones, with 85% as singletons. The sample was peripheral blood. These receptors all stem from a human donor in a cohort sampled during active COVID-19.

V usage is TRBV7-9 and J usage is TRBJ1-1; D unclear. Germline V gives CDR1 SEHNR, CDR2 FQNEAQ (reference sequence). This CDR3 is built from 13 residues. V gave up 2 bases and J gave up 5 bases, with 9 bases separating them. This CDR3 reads CASSLTGETEAFF. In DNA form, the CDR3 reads TGTGCCAGCAGCTTAACCGGGGAAACTGAAGCTTTCTTT.

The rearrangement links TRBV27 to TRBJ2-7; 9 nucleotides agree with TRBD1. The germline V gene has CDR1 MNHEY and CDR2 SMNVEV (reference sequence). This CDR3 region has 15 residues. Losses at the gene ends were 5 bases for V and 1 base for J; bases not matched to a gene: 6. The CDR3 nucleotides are TGTGCCAGCAGTCGAGCTGGACAGGGGTCCTACGAGCAGTACTTC. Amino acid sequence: CASSRAGQGSYEQYF.

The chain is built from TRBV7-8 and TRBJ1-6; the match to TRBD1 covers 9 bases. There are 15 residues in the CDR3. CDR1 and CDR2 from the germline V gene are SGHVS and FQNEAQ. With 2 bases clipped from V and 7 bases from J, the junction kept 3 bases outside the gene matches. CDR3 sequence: CASSLWGTGNSPLHF. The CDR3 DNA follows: TGTGCCAGCAGCTTATGGGGGACAGGGAATTCACCCCTCCACTTT.

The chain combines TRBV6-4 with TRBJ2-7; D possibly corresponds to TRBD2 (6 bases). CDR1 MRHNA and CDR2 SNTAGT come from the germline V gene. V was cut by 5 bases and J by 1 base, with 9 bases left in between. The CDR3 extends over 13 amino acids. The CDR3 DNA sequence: TGTGCCAGCAGTCCCGGGGGATCCTACGAGCAGTACTTC. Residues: CASSPGGSYEQYF.

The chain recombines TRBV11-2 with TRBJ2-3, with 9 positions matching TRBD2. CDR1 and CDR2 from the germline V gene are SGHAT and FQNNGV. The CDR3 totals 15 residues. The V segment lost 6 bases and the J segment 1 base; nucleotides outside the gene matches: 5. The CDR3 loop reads CASSSGRLRTDTQYF. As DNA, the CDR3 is TGTGCCAGCAGTAGCGGGAGACTCCGCACAGATACGCAGTATTTT.

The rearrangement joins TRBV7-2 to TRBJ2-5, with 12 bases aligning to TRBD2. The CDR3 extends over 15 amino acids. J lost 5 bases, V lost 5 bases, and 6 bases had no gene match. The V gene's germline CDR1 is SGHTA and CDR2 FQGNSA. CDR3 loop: CASSTLAGGGETQYF. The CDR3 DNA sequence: TGTGCCAGCAGCACCCTAGCGGGAGGGGGTGAGACCCAGTACTTC.

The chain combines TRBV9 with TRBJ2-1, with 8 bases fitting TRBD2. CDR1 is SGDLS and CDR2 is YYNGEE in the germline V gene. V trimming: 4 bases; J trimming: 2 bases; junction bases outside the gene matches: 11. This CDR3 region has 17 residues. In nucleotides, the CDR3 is TGTGCCAGCAGCCCCGGGGTAGCGGGACTTACCTACAATGAGCAGTTCTTC. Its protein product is CASSPGVAGLTYNEQFF.

CDR3 sequence (DNA): TGCGCCAGCAGCTTACAGGGCTTCGAAGGCTACACCTTC. This gives the protein CASSLQGFEGYTF. This sequence joins TRBV5-1 and TRBJ1-2; a weak D match, TRBD1 (6 bases). CDR3 size: 13 residues. CDR1 is SGHRS and CDR2 is YFSETQ in the germline V gene. V lost 2 bases to trimming and J lost 8 bases, with 13 bases between them.

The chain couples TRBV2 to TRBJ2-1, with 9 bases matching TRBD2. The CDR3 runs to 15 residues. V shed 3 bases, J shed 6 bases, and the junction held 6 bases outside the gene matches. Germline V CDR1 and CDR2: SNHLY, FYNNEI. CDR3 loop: CASSDRLAGLNEQFF. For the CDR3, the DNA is TGTGCCAGCAGTGATAGGCTAGCGGGACTCAATGAGCAGTTCTTC.

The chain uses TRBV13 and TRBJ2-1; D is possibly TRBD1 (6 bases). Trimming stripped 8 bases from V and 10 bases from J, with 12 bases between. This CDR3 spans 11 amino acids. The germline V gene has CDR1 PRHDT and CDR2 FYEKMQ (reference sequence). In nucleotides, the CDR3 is TGTGCCAGCTCCTATAGGGGGGAGCAGTTCTTC. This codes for CASSYRGEQFF.

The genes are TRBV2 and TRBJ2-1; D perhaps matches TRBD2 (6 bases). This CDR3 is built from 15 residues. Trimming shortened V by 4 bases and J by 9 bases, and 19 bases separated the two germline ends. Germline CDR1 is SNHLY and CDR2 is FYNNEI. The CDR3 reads CASSVASDIRCEQFF. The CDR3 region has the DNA TGTGCCAGCAGTGTCGCTAGCGATATACGTTGTGAGCAGTTCTTC.

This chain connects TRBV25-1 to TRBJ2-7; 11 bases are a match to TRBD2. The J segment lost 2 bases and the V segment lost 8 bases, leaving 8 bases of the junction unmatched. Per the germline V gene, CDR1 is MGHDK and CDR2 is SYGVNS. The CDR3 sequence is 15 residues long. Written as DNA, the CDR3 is TGTGCCAGCTTAATGGGACTAGCGGCCACCTACGAGCAGTACTTC. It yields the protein CASLMGLAATYEQYF.

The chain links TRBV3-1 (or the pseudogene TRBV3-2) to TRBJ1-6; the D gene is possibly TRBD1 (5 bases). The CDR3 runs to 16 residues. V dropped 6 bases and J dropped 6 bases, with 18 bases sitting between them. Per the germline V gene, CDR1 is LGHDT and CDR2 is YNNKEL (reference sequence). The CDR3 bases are TGTGCCAGCAGTCCCAGACAGACCGGAACTAATTCACCCCTCCACTTT. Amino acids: CASSPRQTGTNSPLHF.